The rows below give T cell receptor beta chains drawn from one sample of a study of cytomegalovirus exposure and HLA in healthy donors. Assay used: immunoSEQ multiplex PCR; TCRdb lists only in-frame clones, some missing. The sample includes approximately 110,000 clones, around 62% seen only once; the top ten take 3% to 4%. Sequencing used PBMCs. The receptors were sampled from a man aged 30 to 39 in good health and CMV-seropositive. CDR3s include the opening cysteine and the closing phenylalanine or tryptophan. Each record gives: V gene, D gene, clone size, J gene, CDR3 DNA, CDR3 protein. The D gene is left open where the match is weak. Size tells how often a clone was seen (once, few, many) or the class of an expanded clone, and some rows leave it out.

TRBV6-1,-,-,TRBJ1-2,TGTGCCAGCAGTGAAATGGGAGGGCTTGACGGCTACACCTTC,CASSEMGGLDGYTF
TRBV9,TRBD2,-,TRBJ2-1,TGTGCCAGCAGCGTAACAGCGGGGGGGCACACTGAGCAGTTCTTC,CASSVTAGGHTEQFF
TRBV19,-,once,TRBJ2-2,TGTGCCAGTAGGAAACAAAACACCGGGGAGCTGTTTTTT,CASRKQNTGELFF
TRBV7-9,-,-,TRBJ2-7,TGTGCCAGCACTTACGGTTGGGGCGGCGAGCAGTACTTC,CASTYGWGGEQYF
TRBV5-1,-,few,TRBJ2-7,TGCGCCAGCAGCTTGGGGTCAGGGCAAGAGCAGTACTTC,CASSLGSGQEQYF
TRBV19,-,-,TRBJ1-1,TGTGCCAGTAGTGTACAGGGATACACTGAAGCTTTCTTT,CASSVQGYTEAFF
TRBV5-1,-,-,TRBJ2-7,TGCGCCAGCAGCTATGACAGACTTGTTTCCTACGAGCAGTACTTC,CASSYDRLVSYEQYF
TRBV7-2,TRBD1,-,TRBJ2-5,TGTGCCAGCAGCCCGGGACAGATGTACCAAGAGACCCAGTACTTC,CASSPGQMYQETQYF
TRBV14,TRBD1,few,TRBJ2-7,TGTGCCAGCAGCCACCCCGGGACAGGGGGCGAGCAGTACTTC,CASSHPGTGGEQYF
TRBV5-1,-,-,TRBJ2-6,TGCGCCAGCAGGGACAGCTCTGGGGCCAACGTCCTGACTTTC,CASRDSSGANVLTF
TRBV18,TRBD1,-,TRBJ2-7,TGTGCCGGCTCCCGGGACAGGGGGCACGAGCAGTACTTC,CAGSRDRGHEQYF
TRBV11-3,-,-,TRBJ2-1,TGTGCCAGCGCATCAGGACTCGACTATGAGCAGTTCTTC,CASASGLDYEQFF
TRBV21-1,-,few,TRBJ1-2,TGTGCCAGCAAGGCCGGGACAGGGGGCGAAGACTATGGCTACACCTTC,CASKAGTGGEDYGYTF
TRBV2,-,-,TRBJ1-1,TGTGCCAGCAGGTACTCCGGGACTAACACTGAAGCTTTCTTT,CASRYSGTNTEAFF
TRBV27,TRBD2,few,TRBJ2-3,TGTGCCAGCAGTTTCCAGCGGGGGGGCCCGGATACGCAGTATTTT,CASSFQRGGPDTQYF
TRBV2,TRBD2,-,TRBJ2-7,TGTGCCAGCAGGTTAGCGGGGGGGCTCTACGAGCAGTACTTC,CASRLAGGLYEQYF
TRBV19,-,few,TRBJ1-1,TGTGCCAGTAATCCGGGACACTACATGAACACTGAAGCTTTCTTT,CASNPGHYMNTEAFF
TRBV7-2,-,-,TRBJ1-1,TGTGCCAGCAGCTTAGAAGCTTTGAACACTGAAGCTTTCTTT,CASSLEALNTEAFF
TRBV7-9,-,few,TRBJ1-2,TGTGCCAGCAGCCTGACCCAGGGGATGGATGGCTACACCTTC,CASSLTQGMDGYTF
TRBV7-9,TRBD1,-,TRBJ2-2,TGTGCCAGCAGCGCCCGACAGGGGGCGGCCGGGGAGCTGTTTTTT,CASSARQGAAGELFF
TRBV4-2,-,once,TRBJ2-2,TGTGCCAGCAGCCAAGAAGGGCCAGCCATCAAGGGATCGCGGGACCAGACCGGGGAGCTGTTTTTT,CASSQEGPAIKGSRDQTGELFF
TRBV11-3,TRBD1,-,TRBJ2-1,TGTGCCAGCAGCTTAGAGGCAGGGGGCACGAATGAGCAGTTCTTC,CASSLEAGGTNEQFF
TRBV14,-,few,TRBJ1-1,TGTGCCAGCAGCCAAATTGTGGGCAACACTGAAGCTTTCTTT,CASSQIVGNTEAFF
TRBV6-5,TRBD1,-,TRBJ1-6,TGTGCCAGCAGTTCCTTCGGACAGGGTGAATCACCCCTCCACTTT,CASSSFGQGESPLHF
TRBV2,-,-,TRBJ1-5,TGTGCCAGCGCGAGTGACAGTAGCTTTCCCCAGCATTTT,CASASDSSFPQHF
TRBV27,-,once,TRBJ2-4,TGTGCCACCCATTCTTTTGGGGGAGGCATTCAGTACTTC,CATHSFGGGIQYF
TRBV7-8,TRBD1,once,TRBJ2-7,TGTGCCAGCAGCTACCGGACAGGGGGGACCTACGAGCAGTACTTC,CASSYRTGGTYEQYF
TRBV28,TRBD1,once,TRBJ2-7,TGTGCCAGCAGTTCCGCCGGGACAGGGGGGAACGAGCAGTACTTC,CASSSAGTGGNEQYF
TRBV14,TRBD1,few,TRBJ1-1,TGTGCCAGCAAGAGGACAGGGGGGCTCTACACTGAAGCTTTCTTT,CASKRTGGLYTEAFF
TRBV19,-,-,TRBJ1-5,TGTGCCAGTAGTATCAAGGGGAATCAGCCCCAGCATTTT,CASSIKGNQPQHF
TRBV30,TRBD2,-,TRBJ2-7,TGTGCCTGGGAGCCTAGCGGGGGGGTCTACGAGCAGTACTTC,CAWEPSGGVYEQYF
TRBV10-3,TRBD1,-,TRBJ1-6,TGTGCCATCAGTGGGGGACAGGGGGTAAATTCACCCCTCCACTTT,CAISGGQGVNSPLHF
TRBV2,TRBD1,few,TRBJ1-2,TGTGCCAGCAGGCAGGGGGGATCAAACACCTTC,CASRQGGSNTF
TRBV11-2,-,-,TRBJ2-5,TGTGCCAGCAGCCCAGGGATTCGAGAGACCCAGTACTTC,CASSPGIRETQYF
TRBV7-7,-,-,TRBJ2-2,TGTGCTAGCAGCTTAGTCGGGGGTACCACCGGGGAGCTGTTTTTT,CASSLVGGTTGELFF
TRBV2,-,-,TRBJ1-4,TGTGCCAGCAGTAGGCAGGCAGGAACTAATGAAAAACTGTTTTTT,CASSRQAGTNEKLFF
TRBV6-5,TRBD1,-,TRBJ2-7,TGTGCCAGCAGTTACGGGGGACAGCCCTACGAGCAGTACTTC,CASSYGGQPYEQYF
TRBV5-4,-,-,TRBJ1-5,TGTGCCAGCAGCTCTAAGGGGAAAAGGGACAATCAGCCCCAGCATTTT,CASSSKGKRDNQPQHF
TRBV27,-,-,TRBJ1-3,TGTGCCAGCAGTCCCTATGGGAGCTCTGGAAACACCATATATTTT,CASSPYGSSGNTIYF
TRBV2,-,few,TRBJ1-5,TGTGCCGTTACCGAGAATAGCAATCAGCCCCAGCATTTT,CAVTENSNQPQHF
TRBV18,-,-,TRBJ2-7,TGTGCCAGCTCACAACGGAGCTACGAGCAGTACTTC,CASSQRSYEQYF
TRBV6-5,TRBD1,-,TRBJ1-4,TGTGCCAGCAGTTGGGACAGGGGAGAAAAACTGTTTTTT,CASSWDRGEKLFF
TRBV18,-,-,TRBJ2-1,TGTGCCAGCTCACCACCGACAGGTATCAATGAGCAGTTCTTC,CASSPPTGINEQFF
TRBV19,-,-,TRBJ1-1,TGTGCCAGTAGTATAGTTAACAGGGCGGACACTGAAGCTTTCTTT,CASSIVNRADTEAFF
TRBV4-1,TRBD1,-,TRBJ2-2,TGCGCCAGCAGCCCCCGGACAGGGCCCGGGGAGCTGTTTTTT,CASSPRTGPGELFF
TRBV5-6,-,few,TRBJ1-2,TGTGCCAGCAGCTCATCAGGCTATGGCTACACCTTC,CASSSSGYGYTF